This T cell receptor (beta chain) was sequenced in a study of monozygotic twins with inflammatory bowel disease. Study outcomes and limitations: None of the different T cell subtypes could be distinguished from one another.

The authors used roughly 3.5 ug of total RNA per TCR library. Template switching added UMIs carrying a 6-nucleotide sample barcode. TCRdb reprocessed the 5' RACE reads, keeping one entry per CDR3 protein, no DNA. With some 330,000 distinct CDR3 sequences in the sample, the ten largest clones hold 5% to 6%. The length of the CDR3 is 15 residues. Germline values: CDR1 SGHTA, CDR2 FQGNSA. Notes on this clonotype: No antigen is known for it.

The authors isolated total RNA from whole blood without sorting T cells. What was sequenced was blood. The receptor was isolated from a human donor with ulcerative colitis or Crohn's disease, or a healthy co-twin of an affected twin (not recorded which). The V call is TRBV7-2, the J call TRBJ2-7; TCRdb indicates TRBD2, and absent DNA this call remains unverified. The CDR3 region is CASSLPGTRAYEQYF.